Described below is a single T cell receptor (beta chain) sequence and its context. Its antigen is unknown. No qualities accompany the bases; no much larger clone lies one base away. To prepare the library, 5' RACE was applied. The sample was run on an Illumina Genome Analyzer IIx. To prepare the RNA-based TCR cDNA libraries, a previously described protocol was followed, with several modifications. To prevent cross-contamination, sample-specific barcodes were added to both ends of each TCR cDNA library during cDNA synthesis and amplification. As for the original processing: Between about 90,000 and nearly 550,000 clonotypes were identified per individual, and about 2 to 3.6 million CDR3-containing reads were obtained per library. Reads carrying improper barcode index combinations were removed, after which the MiTCR software was used to build a cloneset for each library. MiTCR filtered or rescued low-quality reads and corrected PCR and sequencing errors when assembling CDR3 clonotypes. Artificial out-of-frame clonotypes were mapped to in-frame sequences, with one indel allowed in the CDR3, and then removed. To measure how similar V and J gene usage was between donors, Jensen-Shannon divergence was divided by mean entropy. In TCRdb, the public reads were trimmed at Q25 with fastp and aligned with MiXCR, with productive beta chains retained. Each entry merges the rows of one CDR3 protein and shows their most common DNA and genes. What appears here as the V and J calls and clone size reflects TCRdb's work, not the paper's. Within this sample are fewer than 450,000 distinct CDR3 sequences, with about 28% of them counted one time only. The ten most abundant clones make up about 6% of the sample.

The donors were six healthy women who made up three monozygous twin pairs. Each of the three twin pairs had been raised together, and the twins in each pair were thought likely to have encountered the same infectious agents and vaccines. TCR cDNA libraries were prepared from RNA that was isolated from peripheral blood mononuclear cells. The record originates from a study of identical twins' blood T cells (dated by TCRdb to about 2013). Notes on the research overall: The approximately 12 libraries, six for the alpha chain and six for the beta chain, yielded 50 million or so Illumina reads in total. TCR alpha and beta chain repertoires of three pairs of monozygous twins were compared using next-generation sequencing to assess genetic influence on repertoire formation.

The study at large found these results: Validation by independent studies was stated to be required for the proposed role of the TCRalpha J segment in MHC recognition during thymic selection. Environmental influences could not be excluded as an explanation for twin similarity, since twins were reared together. Among the most abundant TCRbeta clonotypes, more CDR3 sequences were shared by each donor with her twin than with unrelated donors. The count of CDR3 clonotypes shared by two donors depended mainly on the product of the two donors' cloneset sizes, and twins did not clearly depart from this trend. V gene usage was reported to be markedly more similar within twin pairs than between unrelated donors, even among non-selected out-of-frame TCRbeta clonotypes.

Relative to germline, V is 5 bases shorter and J is 5 bases shorter, with 18 bases between their ends. The germline V gene encodes CDR1 LGHNA and CDR2 YNFKEQ. The CDR3 goes from the cysteine to the phenylalanine over 15 residues. The CDR3 DNA has 45 bases and is translated from base 1. The origin of this receptor is a woman aged 18-55 years in good health. Material: PBMCs. The rearrangement joined TRBV4-2 to TRBJ1-1; TRBD1 could be the D gene, as 5 bases match. The DNA sequence is given as TGTGCCAGCAGCAGGCCGACGGGGGAGAAAACTGAAGCTTTCTTT. This yields the protein CASSRPTGEKTEAFF.